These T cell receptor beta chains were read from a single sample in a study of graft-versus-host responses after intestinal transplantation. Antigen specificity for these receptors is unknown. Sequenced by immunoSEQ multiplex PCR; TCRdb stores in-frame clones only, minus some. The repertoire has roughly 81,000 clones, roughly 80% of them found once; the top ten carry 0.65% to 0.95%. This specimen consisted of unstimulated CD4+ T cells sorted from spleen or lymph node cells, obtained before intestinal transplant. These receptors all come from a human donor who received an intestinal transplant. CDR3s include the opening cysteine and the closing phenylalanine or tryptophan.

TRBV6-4,CASVSPGTTAYEQYF
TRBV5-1,CASSGDSGRTTDTQYF
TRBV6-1,CASSRQGPGYNEQFF
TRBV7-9,CASSQGTGVLPLHF
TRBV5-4,CASSISGTGHRVEQFF
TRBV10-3,CAISDTGSNEKLFF
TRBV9,CASSPGPGGHAYEQYF
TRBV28,CASRPGLGTYEKLFF
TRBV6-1,CASSPASNGNTIYF
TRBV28,CASSLFDRGGETQYF
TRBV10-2,CASLNLLAGGNEQYF
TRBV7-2,CASSLALAGVTYEQYF
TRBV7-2,CASSPGLAGFTDTQYF
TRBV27,CASSSVLDRAGGYTF
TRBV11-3,CASRLTFNGTVDLNTEAFF
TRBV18,CASSMDRELTDTQYF
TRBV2,CASSGQRYGYTF
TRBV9,CASSVGRENYGYTF
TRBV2,CASSVDQAGSDTQYF
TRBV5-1,CASSLGGPGTGPSGVEAFF
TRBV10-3,CAISAGTGRGNTEAFF
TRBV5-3,CARSLPCASDSYEQYF
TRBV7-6,CASSLRQGAKISEAFF
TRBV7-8,CASSGTGGAGGYTF
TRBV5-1,CASRRDSYEQYF
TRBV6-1,CASSGQNGETQYF
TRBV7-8,CASSLASDRQYEQYF
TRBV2,CASTPDRIAKNIQYF
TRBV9,CASSPRDWTYEQYF
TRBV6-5,CASSYLRQPYEQYF
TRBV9,CASSRTGWTDTQYF
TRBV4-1,CASRPSMVWQGSSSYNSPLHF
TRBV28,CASSPGYGELFF
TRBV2,CASSLSYGYTF
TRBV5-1,CASSPGTSGGARQETQYF
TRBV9,CASPYRLLYNEQFF
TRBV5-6,CASSLGGGRHNEQFF
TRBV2,CASSEPSQGAFNQPQHF
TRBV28,CASSLSSGTSGGDEQFF
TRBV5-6,CASSLARPRKETQYF
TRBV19,CASRRDRNMNTEAFF
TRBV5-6,CASSFVDRAGANVLTF
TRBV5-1,CASSLAIAGGTDTQYF
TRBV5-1,CASSLLGLALSNEQYF
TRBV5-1,CASSLGEGYSNQPQHF
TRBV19,CASRGVLGSGGQPQHF
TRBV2,CASSAGNTGELFF
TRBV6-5,CASRDRTPLQYEQYF